The 28 T cell receptor beta chains below all came from one sample that was sequenced in a study of blood T cell repertoires in COVID-19. Assay: immunoSEQ multiplex PCR; the TCRdb copy retains only in-frame clones and omits some. The table lists roughly 180,000 clones, 94% of them singletons. The specimen was peripheral blood. The receptors stem from a man aged 25-45 years with COVID-19, enrolled during active disease.

The chain joins TRBV12-5 to TRBJ2-7; 9 nucleotides agree with TRBD1. With 4 bases clipped from V and 3 bases from J, the junction kept 4 bases outside the gene matches. This CDR3 has 14 amino acids. The germline V gene has CDR1 LGHNT and CDR2 FRNRAP. The CDR3 DNA reads TGTGCTAGTGGTTCGGACAGGGGAGTCTACGAGCAGTACTTC. The encoded protein is CASGSDRGVYEQYF.

This chain connects TRBV27 to TRBJ1-2, with 8 bases fitting TRBD1. Germline-derived CDR1 and CDR2 are MNHEY and SMNVEV (reference sequence). V was clipped by 1 base and J by 6 bases; unmatched bases: 13. The CDR3 totals 17 residues. This chain's CDR3 is CASSLLSGGLAFNGYTF. The CDR3 bases are TGTGCCAGCAGTTTATTATCAGGGGGCCTAGCCTTCAATGGCTACACCTTC.

V and J are TRBV6-1 and TRBJ1-2, with TRBD1 identical over 12 bases. Germline assignment: CDR1 MNHNS and CDR2 SASEGT. The CDR3 sequence is 16 residues long. Trimming removed 1 base from V and 7 bases from J; junction bases left unmatched: 7. The DNA of the CDR3 is TGTGCCAGCAGTGAAGATGCGGGACAGGGGGCCGGTGGCTACACCTTC. Translation: CASSEDAGQGAGGYTF.

The V gene is TRBV5-5, the J gene TRBJ2-1; 7 nucleotides align to TRBD1. Germline-derived CDR1 and CDR2 are SGHKS and YYEKEE (reference sequence). The trim removed 3 bases at V and 0 bases at J, leaving 12 bases unmatched. The CDR3 extends over 18 amino acids. CDR3 residues: CASSSPGQSFSSYNEQFF. The CDR3 bases are TGTGCCAGCAGCTCACCGGGACAGTCATTCAGCTCCTACAATGAGCAGTTCTTC.

J is TRBJ2-2 and V is TRBV5-1; the D gene is possibly TRBD1 (6 bases). CDR1 and CDR2 from the germline V gene are SGHRS and YFSETQ. This CDR3 contains 16 residues. V was trimmed by 4 bases and J by 1 base, leaving 14 bases between them. CDR3 sequence: CASSLRPGQNTGELFF. DNA of the CDR3: TGCGCCAGCAGCCTACGCCCGGGACAGAACACCGGGGAGCTGTTTTTT.

This chain links TRBV6-1 with TRBJ1-1; no reliable D call. CDR1 and CDR2 (germline): MNHNS, SASEGT. This CDR3 is 16 amino acids long. Trimming removed 1 base at V and 0 bases at J, with 12 bases between. CDR3 sequence reads: CASSEGWRRLNTEAFF. The CDR3 DNA reads as TGTGCCAGCAGTGAAGGTTGGAGGAGACTGAACACTGAAGCTTTCTTT.

The chain has TRBV3-1 (or the pseudogene TRBV3-2) and TRBJ1-1, with a weak D call TRBD1 (6 bases). Between the trimmed V and J ends, which lost 0 bases and 0 bases, there was a span of 11 bases. Germline V CDR1 and CDR2: LGHDT, YNNKEL (reference sequence). CDR3 length equals 16 residues. In DNA form, the CDR3 reads TGTGCCAGCAGCCAAGACGCAGGGGCGATGAACACTGAAGCTTTCTTT. This gives the protein CASSQDAGAMNTEAFF.

The rearrangement uses TRBV7-9 and TRBJ1-1; D perhaps matches TRBD1 (6 bases). Germline V gene lookup returns CDR1 SEHNR and CDR2 FQNEAQ (reference sequence). V lost 7 bases and J 1 base, leaving 19 bases between the germline ends. The CDR3 length is 16 residues. CDR3 bases: TGTGCCAGCACGATCCGGACACCCAGGGGGAACACTGAAGCTTTCTTT. The encoded protein is CASTIRTPRGNTEAFF.

The chain employs TRBV4-1 and TRBJ1-4; D not resolved. Germline V lookup: CDR1 MGHRA, CDR2 YSYEKL. Trimming left V 2 bases short and J 6 bases short, with 13 bases between. The CDR3 sequence is 15 residues long. The CDR3 loop is CASSQRVVRDEKLFF. The CDR3 nucleotides are TGCGCCAGCAGCCAAAGAGTTGTCCGAGATGAAAAACTGTTTTTT.

V usage is TRBV25-1 and J usage is TRBJ1-2; possibly TRBD1 for D (5 bases). The CDR3 has 14 amino acids. V gave up 2 bases and J gave up 8 bases, with 15 bases separating them. Germline V gene lookup returns CDR1 MGHDK and CDR2 SYGVNS. The CDR3 protein is CASSEGVGVGGYTF. The CDR3 region has the DNA TGTGCCAGCAGTGAAGGGGTAGGGGTAGGGGGCTACACCTTC.

The CDR3, as DNA: TGCGCCAGCAGCTTGTCCGCCGGTTCCATGAACACTGAAGCTTTCTTT. It specifies CASSLSAGSMNTEAFF. This sequence joins TRBV5-1 and TRBJ1-1, with no clear D. The V gene lost 1 base and the J gene lost 0 bases, with 13 bases spanning the gap. CDR1 is SGHRS, CDR2 YFSETQ, per germline. This CDR3 region has 16 residues.

The rearrangement uses TRBV19 and TRBJ2-7, with 11 positions matching TRBD1. Trimming removed 5 bases from V and 1 base from J; junction bases left unmatched: 4. The CDR3 has 15 amino acids. Germline-derived CDR1 and CDR2 are LNHDA and SQIVND (reference sequence). The CDR3, as DNA: TGTGCCAGTAGTCCCGGGACAGGGGGGTCCTACGAGCAGTACTTC. It translates to CASSPGTGGSYEQYF.

The genes are TRBV19 and TRBJ2-3; D call uncertain. The germline V gene encodes CDR1 LNHDA and CDR2 SQIVND (reference sequence). V dropped 3 bases and J dropped 6 bases, with 4 bases sitting between them. This CDR3 has 11 residues. The CDR3 is CASSIRDTQYF. CDR3 DNA: TGTGCCAGTAGTATCCGTGATACGCAGTATTTT.

In this sample, this clone turned up once. The chain is built from TRBV10-3 and TRBJ1-5, with D perhaps TRBD1 (6 bases). Germline assignment: CDR1 ENHRY and CDR2 SYGVKD. The CDR3 consists of 15 residues. V gave up 1 base and J gave up 6 bases, with 13 bases separating them. The CDR3 reads CAISEFEQGPQPQHF. CDR3 DNA: TGTGCCATCAGTGAGTTTGAACAGGGTCCTCAGCCCCAGCATTTT.

The DNA of the CDR3 is TGTGCCAGCAGTGTCACCTTGACAGGAGATAACTATGGCTACACCTTC. Protein product: CASSVTLTGDNYGYTF. V gene TRBV6-1 combines with J gene TRBJ1-2; maybe TRBD1 (6 bases). CDR1 is MNHNS and CDR2 is SASEGT in the germline V gene. The germline V and J ends were trimmed by 4 bases and 1 base, with 16 bases remaining between them. CDR3 size: 16 residues.

CDR3 sequence: CASSLEVGTVGDYTF. In DNA form, the CDR3 reads TGTGCCAGCAGCTTAGAAGTAGGGACAGTGGGGGACTACACCTTC. The genes are TRBV7-9 and TRBJ1-2, with 7 nucleotides matching TRBD1. Germline lookup yields CDR1 SEHNR and CDR2 FQNEAQ (reference sequence). This CDR3 has 15 amino acids. J lost 10 bases, V lost 1 base, and 12 bases had no gene match.

The chain has TRBV11-2 and TRBJ1-2; 7 bases map to TRBD1. This CDR3 has 13 amino acids. CDR1 and CDR2 (germline): SGHAT, FQNNGV. V was clipped by 3 bases and J by 5 bases; unmatched bases: 3. CDR3 bases: TGTGCCAGCAGCTTGGACAGGACGTATGGCTACACCTTC. Translated, it gives CASSLDRTYGYTF.

The chain has TRBV5-5 and TRBJ2-2, with a possible D match to TRBD2 (6 bases). The ends were cut back, 0 bases at V and 7 bases at J, with 7 bases in the middle. Germline assignment: CDR1 SGHKS and CDR2 YYEKEE (reference sequence). The CDR3 totals 13 residues. CDR3 sequence: CASSLEGGGELFF. The CDR3 region has the DNA TGTGCCAGCAGCTTGGAGGGAGGCGGGGAGCTGTTTTTT.

V usage is TRBV3-1 (or the pseudogene TRBV3-2) and J usage is TRBJ1-4; tentative D call: TRBD1 (5 bases). CDR3 length equals 15 residues. CDR1 and CDR2 (germline): LGHDT, YNNKEL (reference sequence). V dropped 1 base and J dropped 5 bases, with 11 bases sitting between them. The CDR3 region has the DNA TGTGCCAGCAGCCAAGTAGCAGGGATAAATGAAAAACTGTTTTTT. Its protein is CASSQVAGINEKLFF.

The chain combines TRBV12-5 with TRBJ2-2; 9 nucleotides line up with TRBD1. Germline loops: CDR1 LGHNT, CDR2 FRNRAP. The CDR3 extends over 14 amino acids. V shed 4 bases, J shed 7 bases, and the junction held 4 bases outside the gene matches. CDR3 nucleotides: TGTGCTAGTGGTTCGACAGGGGGAGGCGGGGAGCTGTTTTTT. Translation gives CASGSTGGGGELFF.

The chain recombines TRBV5-4 with TRBJ1-1, with D possibly matching TRBD1 (5 bases). The V and J ends lost 0 bases and 3 bases respectively, with 9 bases between them. Germline CDR1 reads SGHNT; CDR2 reads YYREEE (reference sequence). The CDR3 is 14 residues long. CDR3 in DNA: TGTGCCAGCAGCTTGGTCGGAGGGGACACTGAAGCTTTCTTT. This gives the protein CASSLVGGDTEAFF. The whole variable domain, remainder taken from reference TRBV5-4 and TRBJ1-1, is ETGVTQSPTHLIKTRGQQVTLRCSSQSGHNTVSWYQQALGQGPQFIFQYYREEENGRGNFPPRFSGLQFPNYSSELNVNALELDDSALYLCASSLVGGDTEAFFGQGTRLTVV.

The chain has TRBV11-2 and TRBJ2-2; D possibly corresponds to TRBD2 (6 bases). Germline V gene data show CDR1 as SGHAT and CDR2 as FQNNGV. The CDR3 has 18 residues. Trimming took off 3 bases at V and 4 bases at J, with 21 bases between the two ends. CDR3 protein: CASSLSGRGRYFTGELFF. The CDR3 DNA reads as TGTGCCAGCAGCTTGTCCGGGAGAGGACGATATTTCACCGGGGAGCTGTTTTTT.

This rearrangement joins TRBV5-6 to TRBJ2-5; TRBD2 matches 12 bases. Trimming removed 0 bases from V and 1 base from J; junction bases left unmatched: 10. The CDR3 has 19 amino acids. Germline values: CDR1 SGHDT, CDR2 YYEEEE. Here the CDR3 reads CASSLALTSGGPVQETQYF. CDR3 in DNA: TGTGCCAGCAGCTTGGCCCTGACTAGCGGGGGACCAGTCCAAGAGACCCAGTACTTC.

This clone was counted once. V and J are TRBV19 and TRBJ2-1; 7 nucleotides line up with TRBD1. J lost 9 bases, V lost 6 bases, and 8 bases had no gene match. The CDR3 is 13 amino acids. CDR1 is LNHDA, CDR2 SQIVND, per germline (reference sequence). CDR3 sequence reads: CASRASGGGEQFF. The CDR3 DNA sequence: TGTGCCAGTAGGGCTTCAGGGGGTGGTGAGCAGTTCTTC.

The CDR3 sequence: CASSLRGTGVAGETQYF. The CDR3 DNA is TGTGCCAGCAGCTTAAGGGGGACAGGGGTTGCTGGCGAGACCCAGTACTTC. The rearrangement joins TRBV7-9 to TRBJ2-5, with 10 positions matching TRBD1. The germline CDR1 and CDR2 sequences are SEHNR and FQNEAQ (reference sequence). CDR3 length: 17 amino acids. Germline trimming cut 2 bases from V and 5 bases from J; bases unmatched to any gene: 11.

The J gene is TRBJ2-1, the V gene TRBV6-5; D perhaps matches TRBD1 (6 bases). CDR1 and CDR2 from the germline V gene are MNHEY and SVGAGI. This CDR3 has 15 residues. The ends were cut back, 6 bases at V and 0 bases at J, with 12 bases in the middle. The CDR3 DNA reads TGTGCCAGCAGCCAACGACAGGTCTCCTACAATGAGCAGTTCTTC. This translates into CASSQRQVSYNEQFF.

The chain is built from TRBV11-2 and TRBJ1-4, with D maybe TRBD1 (6 bases). CDR3 length: 15 amino acids. The germline V gene has CDR1 SGHAT and CDR2 FQNNGV. Trimming cost V 1 base and J 7 bases, with 13 bases left between them. The CDR3 DNA reads TGTGCCAGCAGCTTAGGAGGGCAGGGGACTGAAAAACTGTTTTTT. Amino acids: CASSLGGQGTEKLFF. Full variable domain (rest looked up from reference TRBV11-2 and TRBJ1-4): EAGVAQSPRYKIIEKRQSVAFWCNPISGHATLYWYQQILGQGPKLLIQFQNNGVVDDSQLPKDRFSAERLKGVDSTLKIQPAKLEDSAVYLCASSLGGQGTEKLFFGSGTQLSVL.

The gene calls are TRBV20-1 and TRBJ1-1; TRBD1 might be the D (6 bases). V was trimmed by 3 bases and J by 0 bases, leaving 11 bases between them. CDR1 and CDR2 (germline): DFQATT, SNEGSKA (reference sequence). The CDR3 spans 14 residues. This CDR3 is CSASRQVMNTEAFF. CDR3 coding DNA: TGCAGTGCTAGTAGACAGGTAATGAACACTGAAGCTTTCTTT.